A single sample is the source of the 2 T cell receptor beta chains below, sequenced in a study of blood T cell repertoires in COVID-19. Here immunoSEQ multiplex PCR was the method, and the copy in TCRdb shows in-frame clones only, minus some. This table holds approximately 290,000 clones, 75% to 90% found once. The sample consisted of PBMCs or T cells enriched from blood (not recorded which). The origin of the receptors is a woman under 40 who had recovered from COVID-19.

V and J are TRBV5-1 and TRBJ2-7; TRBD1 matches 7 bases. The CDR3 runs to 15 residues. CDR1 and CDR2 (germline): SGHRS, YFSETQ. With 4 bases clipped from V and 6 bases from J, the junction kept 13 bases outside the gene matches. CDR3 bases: TGCGCCAGCAGCCCTGACAGGGCCGAGGGCTCCGAGCAGTACTTC. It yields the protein CASSPDRAEGSEQYF.

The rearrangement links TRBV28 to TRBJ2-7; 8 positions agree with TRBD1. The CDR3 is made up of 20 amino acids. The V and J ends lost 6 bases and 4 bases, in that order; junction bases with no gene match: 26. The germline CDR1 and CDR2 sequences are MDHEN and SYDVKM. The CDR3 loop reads CASSTPLPGQVKLYRYEQYF. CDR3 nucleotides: TGTGCCAGCAGCACCCCACTTCCGGGACAGGTGAAGCTATATCGTTACGAGCAGTACTTC.